One T cell receptor (beta chain) is described in this entry. The target antigen is unknown. This CDR3 has 15 residues. Trimming cost V 6 bases and J 5 bases, with 19 bases left between them. Germline CDR1 is KGHSH and CDR2 is LQKENI. The table came from immunoSEQ multiplex PCR; TCRdb's copy has only in-frame clones and leaves some out. This sample has about 30,000 clones, with nearly 90% found just once. The data were obtained in a study of STAT5B mutations in CD4+ large granular lymphocyte leukemia. Controls came from buffy coats of healthy blood donors. General study findings and limits: Data were not HLA-matched across samples. No patients shared main leukemic clonotypes, though roughly 25% appeared at low frequency elsewhere.

This chain links TRBV18 with TRBJ2-5; tentatively, D is TRBD1 or TRBD2 (5 bases each). Source material: CD4+ T cells from blood buffy coats. This sequence was found in a human donor in good health. The CDR3 DNA is TGTGCCAGCTCGACCACGGCTAAAGGGACGGAGACCCAGTACTTC. Translating it yields CASSTTAKGTETQYF.